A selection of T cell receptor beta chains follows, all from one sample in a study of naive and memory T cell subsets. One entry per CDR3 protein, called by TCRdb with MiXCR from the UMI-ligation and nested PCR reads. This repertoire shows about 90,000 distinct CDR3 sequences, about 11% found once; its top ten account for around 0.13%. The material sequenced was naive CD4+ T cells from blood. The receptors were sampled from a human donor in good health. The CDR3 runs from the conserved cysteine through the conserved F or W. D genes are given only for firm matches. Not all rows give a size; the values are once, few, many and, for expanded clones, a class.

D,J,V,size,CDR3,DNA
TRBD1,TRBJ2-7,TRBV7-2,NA,CASRPGQGLYEQYF,TGTGCCAGCAGGCCGGGACAGGGACTCTACGAGCAGTACTTC
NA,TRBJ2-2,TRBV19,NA,CASSNRIGELFF,TGTGCCAGTAGTAACCGAATCGGGGAGCTGTTTTTT
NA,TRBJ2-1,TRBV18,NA,CASSKGSTNEQFF,TGTGCCAGCTCAAAAGGCTCGACCAATGAGCAGTTCTTC
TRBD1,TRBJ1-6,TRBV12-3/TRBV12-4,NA,CASSGDSLYSLHF,TGTGCCAGCAGTGGGGACAGCCTATACTCCCTCCACTTT
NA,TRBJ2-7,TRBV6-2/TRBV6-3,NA,CASRHLRWENYEQYF,TGTGCCAGCAGACACTTACGTTGGGAGAACTACGAGCAGTACTTC
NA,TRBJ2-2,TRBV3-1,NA,CASSPDPRDTGELFF,TGTGCCAGCAGCCCCGATCCCAGGGATACCGGGGAGCTGTTTTTT
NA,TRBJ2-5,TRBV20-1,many,CSARSRTQETQYF,TGCAGTGCTAGAAGTCGGACCCAAGAGACCCAGTACTTC
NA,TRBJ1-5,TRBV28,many,CASNRQARGNQPQHF,TGTGCCAGCAACCGACAGGCGCGGGGCAATCAGCCCCAGCATTTT
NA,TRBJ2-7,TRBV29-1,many,CSVVRGYEQYF,TGCAGCGTTGTGCGGGGTTACGAGCAGTACTTC
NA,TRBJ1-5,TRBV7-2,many,CASSPGRGGNQPQHF,TGTGCCAGCAGCCCCGGCAGGGGTGGCAATCAGCCCCAGCATTTT
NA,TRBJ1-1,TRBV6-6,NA,CASSLPAGTEAFF,TGTGCCAGCAGTCTCCCCGCGGGCACTGAAGCTTTCTTT
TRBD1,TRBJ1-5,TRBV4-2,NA,CASSQGMTGVSNQPQHF,TGTGCCAGCAGCCAAGGCATGACAGGGGTTAGCAATCAGCCCCAGCATTTT
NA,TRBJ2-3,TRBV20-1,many,CSASLGGGAVDTQYF,TGCAGTGCTAGCTTGGGAGGGGGGGCCGTAGATACGCAGTATTTT
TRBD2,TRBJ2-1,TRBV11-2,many,CASSLERGLPSSYNEQFF,TGTGCCAGCAGCTTAGAACGGGGACTACCCAGCTCCTACAATGAGCAGTTCTTC
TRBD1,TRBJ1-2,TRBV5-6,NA,CASSSFGTGQATYGYTF,TGTGCCAGCAGCTCCTTTGGGACAGGACAAGCAACCTATGGCTACACCTTC
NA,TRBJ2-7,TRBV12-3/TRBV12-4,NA,CASSLRGGTAYEQYF,TGTGCCAGCAGCCTCAGGGGAGGGACAGCCTACGAGCAGTACTTC
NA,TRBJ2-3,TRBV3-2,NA,CASSRMDWGDTQYF,TGTGCCAGCAGCCGGATGGATTGGGGAGATACGCAGTATTTT
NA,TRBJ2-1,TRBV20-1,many,CSANVPGNEQFF,TGCAGTGCAAATGTACCAGGGAATGAGCAGTTCTTC
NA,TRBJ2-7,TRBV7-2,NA,CASSLAVNYEQYF,TGTGCCAGCAGCTTGGCTGTAAACTACGAGCAGTACTTC
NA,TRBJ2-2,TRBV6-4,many,CASSDSHGSITGELFF,TGTGCCAGCAGTGACTCCCACGGGAGCATCACCGGGGAGCTGTTTTTT
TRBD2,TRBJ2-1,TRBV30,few,CAWSVTRTSGGRREQFF,TGTGCCTGGAGTGTAACCAGGACTAGCGGGGGGCGTCGGGAGCAGTTCTTC
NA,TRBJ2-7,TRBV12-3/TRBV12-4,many,CASRGQFEQYF,TGTGCCAGCAGAGGACAGTTTGAGCAGTACTTC
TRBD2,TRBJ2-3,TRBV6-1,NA,CASSGTSMKDTQYF,TGTGCCAGCAGTGGGACTAGCATGAAAGATACGCAGTATTTT
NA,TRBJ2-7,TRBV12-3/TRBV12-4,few,CASSLRDEQYF,TGTGCCAGCTCCCTCCGGGACGAGCAGTACTTC
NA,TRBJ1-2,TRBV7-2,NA,CASSFRQYYGYTF,TGTGCCAGCAGCTTCAGACAGTACTATGGCTACACCTTC
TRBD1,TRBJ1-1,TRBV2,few,CASSADRGRPGTEAFF,TGTGCCAGCAGTGCGGACAGGGGGCGGCCGGGCACTGAAGCTTTCTTT
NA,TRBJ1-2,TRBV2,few,CASSFEAGPNYGYTF,TGTGCCAGCAGTTTCGAAGCGGGCCCTAACTATGGCTACACCTTC
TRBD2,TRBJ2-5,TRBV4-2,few,CASSQAGGYQETQYF,TGTGCCAGCAGCCAAGCGGGGGGGTACCAAGAGACCCAGTACTTC
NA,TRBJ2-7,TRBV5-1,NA,CASSSDRAKQYF,TGCGCCAGCAGCTCCGATAGGGCGAAGCAGTACTTC
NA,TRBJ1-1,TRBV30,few,CAWTTGYYTEAFF,TGTGCCTGGACGACAGGATATTACACTGAAGCTTTCTTT
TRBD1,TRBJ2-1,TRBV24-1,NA,CATSDLQGTGGYNEQFF,TGTGCCACCAGTGATTTGCAAGGGACAGGGGGTTACAATGAGCAGTTCTTC
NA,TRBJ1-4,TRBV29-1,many,CSVEVASGDEKLFF,TGCAGCGTTGAAGTTGCCTCAGGAGATGAAAAACTGTTTTTT
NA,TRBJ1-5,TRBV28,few,CASSFYRDSRYQPQHF,TGTGCCAGCAGTTTTTACCGGGACTCACGTTATCAGCCCCAGCATTTT
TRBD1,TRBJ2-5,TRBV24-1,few,CATSDLNRGLQETQYF,TGTGCCACCAGTGATTTGAACAGGGGCCTCCAAGAGACCCAGTACTTC
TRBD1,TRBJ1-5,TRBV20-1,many,CSARLQGDNQPQHF,TGCAGTGCTAGGCTGCAGGGGGATAATCAGCCCCAGCATTTT
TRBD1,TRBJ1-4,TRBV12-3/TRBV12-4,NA,CASSFGQGPTNEKLFF,TGTGCCAGCAGTTTCGGACAGGGCCCGACTAATGAAAAACTGTTTTTT
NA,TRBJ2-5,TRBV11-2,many,CASSLRVQETQYF,TGTGCCAGCAGCTTACGGGTCCAAGAGACCCAGTACTTC
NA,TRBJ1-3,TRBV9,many,CASSPGSGNTIYF,TGCGCCAGCAGCCCGGGATCTGGAAACACCATATATTTT
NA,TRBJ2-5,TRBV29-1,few,CSIRPMGVETQYF,TGCAGCATCCGACCCATGGGGGTAGAGACCCAGTACTTC
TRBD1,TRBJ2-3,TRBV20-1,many,CSPYRDRPDTQYF,TGCAGTCCATATCGGGACAGACCAGATACGCAGTATTTT
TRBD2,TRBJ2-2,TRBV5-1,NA,CASSLHLAGATGELFF,TGCGCCAGCAGCTTGCACCTAGCGGGGGCCACCGGGGAGCTGTTTTTT
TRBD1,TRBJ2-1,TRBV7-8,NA,CASSNGQGRSYNEQFF,TGTGCCAGCAGCAACGGACAGGGGCGGTCCTACAATGAGCAGTTCTTC
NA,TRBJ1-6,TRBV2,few,CASVRQATNSPLHF,TGTGCCAGCGTGAGACAGGCGACTAATTCACCCCTCCACTTT
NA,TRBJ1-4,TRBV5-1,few,CASSLSSGAFGDEKLFF,TGCGCCAGCAGCTTGTCTTCGGGGGCGTTCGGAGATGAAAAACTGTTTTTT
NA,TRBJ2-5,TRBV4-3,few,CASSQGLTGQETQYF,TGCGCCAGCAGCCAAGGGCTGACTGGCCAAGAGACCCAGTACTTC
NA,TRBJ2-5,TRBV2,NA,CARRTEVQETQYF,TGTGCCAGACGGACAGAGGTACAAGAGACCCAGTACTTC
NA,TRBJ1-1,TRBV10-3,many,CAISREVGTEAFF,TGTGCCATCTCCCGGGAGGTGGGCACTGAAGCTTTCTTT
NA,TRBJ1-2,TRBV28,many,CASRQSGSGYYGYTF,TGTGCCAGCAGACAGAGCGGCAGTGGTTACTATGGCTACACCTTC
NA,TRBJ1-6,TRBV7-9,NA,CASSADISSYNSPLHF,TGTGCCAGCAGCGCGGACATCAGCTCCTATAATTCACCCCTCCACTTT
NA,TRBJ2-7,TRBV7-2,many,CASRPRGGIPTLEQYF,TGTGCCAGCAGGCCACGGGGCGGGATTCCCACCTTGGAGCAGTACTTC
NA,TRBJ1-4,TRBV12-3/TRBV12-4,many,CASSRRRGSNEKLFF,TGTGCCAGCAGCCGGAGGAGGGGGTCTAATGAAAAACTGTTTTTT